The clone carrying this T cell receptor beta chain was recorded at least ten times. This record comes from a study of T cells in Graves' hyperthyroidism and ophthalmopathy. The wider study: Peripheral blood sampling occurred at initial diagnosis, before any treatment.

The patients, who ranged from 18 to 65 in age, presented with newly diagnosed hyperthyroidism lasting under 2 months. The CDR3 regions of TCR beta were amplified from RNA transcripts. First-round RT-PCR targeting the TCR CDR3 was performed with the HTBI primer set. TCRdb ran MiXCR on the multiplex PCR reads and lists one entry per CDR3 protein. The table has about 510,000 distinct CDR3 sequences, 13% to 15% seen once. CDR1 and CDR2 from the germline V gene are MNHNS and SASEGT. Germline trimming cut 4 bases from V and 0 bases from J; bases unmatched to any gene: 5. The CDR3 is made up of 16 amino acids.

The sequenced sample consisted of blood. This rearrangement joins TRBV6-1 to TRBJ2-3, with TRBD2 matching over 9 bases. This receptor was taken from a woman in her 40s with Graves' hyperthyroidism. The CDR3 is CASSAASGTSTDTQYF. The DNA for the CDR3 is TGTGCCAGCAGTGCAGCTAGCGGGACTAGCACAGATACGCAGTATTTT.